This entry is about one T cell receptor (beta chain). Its specificity is not known. One junction end disagrees with the germline gene, perhaps due to a read error. Sequencing of DNA taken from cultured CD4+ T cells relied on the Oncomine TCR Beta short-read assay. One entry per CDR3 protein, called by TCRdb with MiXCR from the PCR reads. Of under 3,500 distinct CDR3 sequences listed, around 28% were seen once; the top ten hold just over 65%. The CDR3 has 15 residues. The germline gives CDR1 MNHEY, CDR2 SVGAGI. This entry is derived from a study of vaccination and CD4 T cells after COVID-19. The wider study: There were six male and four female convalescents, and two of them were Hispanic. Vaccinees got either two BNT162b2 doses or two mRNA-1273 doses. Overlapping peptides of the spike proteins of SARS-CoV-2, HCoV-NL63, HCoV-OC43 and HCoV-229E were used for cell stimulation. For control cultures, the treatment was a CEFX pool, an HIV-1 Nef pool, or no peptide.

Regarding treatment: roughly 10-day PBMC culture with coronavirus spike peptide pools or control peptides (ViraFEST assay). Researchers collected the unexposed donor's CD4+ T cells before the COVID-19 pandemic (2011-2018). This TCR came from a human donor in good health. Sequenced sample: CD4+ T cells from blood, cultured in vitro. The chain employs TRBV6-5 and TRBJ1-4; 8 bases match TRBD1. The CDR3 sequence is CASSNSGQGEEKLFF. CDR3 DNA sequence: TGTGCCAGCAGTAACTCCGGACAGGGCGAAGAAAAACTGTTTTTT.